The clone carrying this T cell receptor (beta chain) was counted only a few times. Antigen: not known. A universal primer binding site was introduced by template switching. The final cDNA contained unique molecular identifiers. MiXCR, applied by TCRdb to the 5' RACE reads, yields one record per CDR3 protein. The sample consists of about 450,000 distinct CDR3 sequences, under 20% of them appearing once. Germline V gene sequence: CDR1 LNHNV, CDR2 YYDKDF (reference sequence). This CDR3 has 17 amino acids. The trim removed 0 bases at V and 8 bases at J, leaving 10 bases unmatched. This specimen belongs to a study of identical twins. Study observations and caveats: Models underestimated how often monozygotic twins shared out-of-frame TCR alpha.

The chain couples TRBV15 to TRBJ2-1; TRBD1 aligns across 10 bases. Sequencing was performed on naive T cells sorted from blood. This receptor was obtained from a man over 45 in good health. The CDR3 DNA follows: TGTGCCACCAGCAGAGACCCTCCGGGACAGGGGAGGGATGAGCAGTTCTTC. It specifies CATSRDPPGQGRDEQFF.